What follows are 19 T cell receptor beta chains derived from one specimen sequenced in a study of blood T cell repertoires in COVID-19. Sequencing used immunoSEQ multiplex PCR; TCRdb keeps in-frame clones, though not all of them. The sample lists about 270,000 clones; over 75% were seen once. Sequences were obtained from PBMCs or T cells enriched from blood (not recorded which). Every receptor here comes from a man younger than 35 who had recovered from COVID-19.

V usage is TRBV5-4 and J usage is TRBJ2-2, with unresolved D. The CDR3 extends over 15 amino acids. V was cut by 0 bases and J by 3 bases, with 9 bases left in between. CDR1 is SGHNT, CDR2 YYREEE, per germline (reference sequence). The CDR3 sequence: CASSLGAQDTGELFF. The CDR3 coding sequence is TGTGCCAGCAGCTTGGGGGCGCAGGACACCGGGGAGCTGTTTTTT. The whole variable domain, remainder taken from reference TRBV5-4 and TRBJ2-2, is ETGVTQSPTHLIKTRGQQVTLRCSSQSGHNTVSWYQQALGQGPQFIFQYYREEENGRGNFPPRFSGLQFPNYSSELNVNALELDDSALYLCASSLGAQDTGELFFGEGSRLTVL.

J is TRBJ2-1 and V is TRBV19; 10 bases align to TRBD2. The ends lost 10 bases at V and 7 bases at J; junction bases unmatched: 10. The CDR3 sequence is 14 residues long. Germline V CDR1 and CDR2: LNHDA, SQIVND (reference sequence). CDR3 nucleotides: TGTGCCACGTCCCCTAGCGGGAGCTTTAATGAGCAGTTCTTC. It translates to CATSPSGSFNEQFF.

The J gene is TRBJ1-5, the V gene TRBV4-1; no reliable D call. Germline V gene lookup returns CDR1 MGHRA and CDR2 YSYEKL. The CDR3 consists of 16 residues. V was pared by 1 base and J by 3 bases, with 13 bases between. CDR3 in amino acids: CASSQAPVNSNQPQHF. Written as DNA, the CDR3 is TGCGCCAGCAGCCAAGCCCCGGTTAACTCCAATCAGCCCCAGCATTTT.

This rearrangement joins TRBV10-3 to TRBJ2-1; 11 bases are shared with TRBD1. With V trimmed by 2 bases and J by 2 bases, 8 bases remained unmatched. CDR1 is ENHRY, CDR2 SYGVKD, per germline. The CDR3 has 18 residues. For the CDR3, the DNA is TGTGCCATCAGTGAGACAGGCCTGGGACAGGGGGCCTACAATGAGCAGTTCTTC. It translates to CAISETGLGQGAYNEQFF.

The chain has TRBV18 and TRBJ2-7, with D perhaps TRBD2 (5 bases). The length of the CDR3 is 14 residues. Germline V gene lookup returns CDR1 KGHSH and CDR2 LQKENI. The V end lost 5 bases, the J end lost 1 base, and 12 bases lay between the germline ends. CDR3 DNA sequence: TGTGCCAGCTCAGTGACGGGGATGTCCTACGAGCAGTACTTC. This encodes CASSVTGMSYEQYF.

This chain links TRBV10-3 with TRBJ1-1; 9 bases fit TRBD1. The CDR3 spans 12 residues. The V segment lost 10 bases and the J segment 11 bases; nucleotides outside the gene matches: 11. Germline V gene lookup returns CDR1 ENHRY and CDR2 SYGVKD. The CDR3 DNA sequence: TGTGCCACCAAACCGGACAGGGGAGGCGCTTTCTTT. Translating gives CATKPDRGGAFF.

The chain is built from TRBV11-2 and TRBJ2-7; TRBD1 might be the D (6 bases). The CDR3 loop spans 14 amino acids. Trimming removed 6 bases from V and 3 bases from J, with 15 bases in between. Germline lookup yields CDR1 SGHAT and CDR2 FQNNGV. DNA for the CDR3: TGTGCCAGCAGAAGGGAGAGGGGGTTCTACGAGCAGTACTTC. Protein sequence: CASRRERGFYEQYF.

CDR3 in DNA: TGTGCCAGCAGGAGGGACAGCCAAGAGACCCAGTACTTC. Translated, it gives CASRRDSQETQYF. The chain has TRBV2 and TRBJ2-5, with TRBD1 identical over 7 bases. Per the germline V gene, CDR1 is SNHLY and CDR2 is FYNNEI. V dropped 6 bases and J dropped 1; count of bases not matched to a gene: 2. The CDR3 runs 13 residues.

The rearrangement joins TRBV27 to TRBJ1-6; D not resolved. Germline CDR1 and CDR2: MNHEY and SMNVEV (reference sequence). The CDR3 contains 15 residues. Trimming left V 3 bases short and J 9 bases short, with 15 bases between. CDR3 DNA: TGTGCCAGCAGTTTCTATCGGGGATTCGGTTCACCCCTCCACTTT. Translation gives CASSFYRGFGSPLHF.

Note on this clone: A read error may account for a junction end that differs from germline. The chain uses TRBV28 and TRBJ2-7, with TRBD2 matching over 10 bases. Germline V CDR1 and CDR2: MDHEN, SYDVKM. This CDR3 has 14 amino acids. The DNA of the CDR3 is TGTGCCAGCAGTTTATTGATAGCGGGGGGTCACAGGAACTTC. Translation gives CASSLLIAGGHRNF.

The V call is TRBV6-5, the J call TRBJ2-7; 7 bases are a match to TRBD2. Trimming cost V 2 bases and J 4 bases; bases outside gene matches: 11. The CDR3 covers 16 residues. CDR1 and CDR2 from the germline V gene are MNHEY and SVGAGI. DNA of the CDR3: TGTGCCAGCAGTTACCATGGAGCGGGGACCCCGTACGAGCAGTACTTC. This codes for CASSYHGAGTPYEQYF.

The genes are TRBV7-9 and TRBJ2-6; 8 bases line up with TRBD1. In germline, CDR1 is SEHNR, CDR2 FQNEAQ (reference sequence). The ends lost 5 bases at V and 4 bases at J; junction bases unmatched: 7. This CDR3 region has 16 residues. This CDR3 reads CASSPQGAPGANVLTF. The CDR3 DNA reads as TGTGCCAGCAGCCCGCAGGGGGCGCCCGGGGCCAACGTCCTGACTTTC.

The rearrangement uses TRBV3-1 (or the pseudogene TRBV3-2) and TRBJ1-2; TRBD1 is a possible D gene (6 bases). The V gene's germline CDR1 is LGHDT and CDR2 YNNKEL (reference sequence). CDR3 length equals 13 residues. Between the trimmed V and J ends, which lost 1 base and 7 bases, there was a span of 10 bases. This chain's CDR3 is CASSQVQGAGYTF. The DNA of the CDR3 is TGTGCCAGCAGCCAAGTACAGGGCGCTGGCTACACCTTC.

CDR3 DNA: TGTGCCATCCGAGAAAAGGGGACAGGGAACACTGAAGCTTTCTTT. Amino acid sequence: CAIREKGTGNTEAFF. The chain employs TRBV10-3 and TRBJ1-1, with 8 bases aligning to TRBD1. The germline CDR1 and CDR2 sequences are ENHRY and SYGVKD. V shed 8 bases, J shed 1 base, and the junction held 9 bases outside the gene matches. The CDR3 contains 15 residues.

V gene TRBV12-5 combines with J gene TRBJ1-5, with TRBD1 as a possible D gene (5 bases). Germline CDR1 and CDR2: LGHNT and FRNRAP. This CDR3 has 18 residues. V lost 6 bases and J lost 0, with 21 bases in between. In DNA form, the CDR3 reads TGTGCTAGTGGAACCCAGGACACGAAATTTTATAGCAATCAGCCCCAGCATTTT. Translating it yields CASGTQDTKFYSNQPQHF.

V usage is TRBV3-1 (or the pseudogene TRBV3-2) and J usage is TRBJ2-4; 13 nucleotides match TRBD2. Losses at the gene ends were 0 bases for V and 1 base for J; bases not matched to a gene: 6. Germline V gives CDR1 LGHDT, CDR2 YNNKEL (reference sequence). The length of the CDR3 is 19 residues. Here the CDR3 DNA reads TGTGCCAGCAGCCAAGACGGACTAGCGGGGGATTTCGCCAAAAACATTCAGTACTTC. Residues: CASSQDGLAGDFAKNIQYF.

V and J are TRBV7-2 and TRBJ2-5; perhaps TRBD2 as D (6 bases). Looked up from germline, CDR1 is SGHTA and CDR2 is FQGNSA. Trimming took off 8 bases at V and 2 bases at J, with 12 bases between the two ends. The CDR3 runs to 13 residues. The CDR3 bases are TGTGCCAGCGCGGGGCGGAATCAAGAGACCCAGTACTTC. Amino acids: CASAGRNQETQYF.

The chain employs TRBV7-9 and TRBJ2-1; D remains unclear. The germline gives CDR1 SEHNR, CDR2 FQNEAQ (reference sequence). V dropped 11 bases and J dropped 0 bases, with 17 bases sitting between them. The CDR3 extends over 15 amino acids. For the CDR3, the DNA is TGTGCCTCAGGCGCATCCGAGAGCTCCTACAATGAGCAGTTCTTC. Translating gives CASGASESSYNEQFF.

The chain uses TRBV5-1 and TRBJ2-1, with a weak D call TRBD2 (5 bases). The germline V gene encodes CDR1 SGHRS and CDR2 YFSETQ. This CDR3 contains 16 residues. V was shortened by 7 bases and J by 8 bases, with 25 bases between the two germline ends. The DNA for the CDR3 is TGCGCCAGCCAAACGGAGGCTAGCCCTACTCTCCATGAGCAGTTCTTC. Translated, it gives CASQTEASPTLHEQFF.